Described below is a single T cell receptor (beta chain) sequence and its context. Antigen unknown. This sample is drawn from a study of T cell repertoires in cytomegalovirus infection. On the study more broadly: Shared public TCR beta signatures pointed to both CMV infection and a matching HLA type. Whole-study findings and limits: Ex vivo, HLA-C-restricted CMV-specific TCR beta clonotypes prevailed over the rest of the response.

The CDR3 totals 15 residues. CDR1 is SGHTA, CDR2 FQGNSA, per germline. Trimming at V came to 4 bases and at J to 8 bases, leaving 10 bases not matched to a gene. TCRdb processed the reads anew with MiXCR; each CDR3 protein has one entry. The table lists roughly 150,000 distinct CDR3 sequences, about 20% of them singletons. Sequences were derived from CD8+ T cells from cultured PBMCs, sampled from culture after CMV antigen stimulation. The chain is built from TRBV7-2 and TRBJ1-4; 7 nucleotides agree with TRBD1. The TCR was taken from a human donor in good health (CMV status not recorded). Some clones in this sample may be carry-over from other donors' samples. The CDR3 sequence is CASSSTRQGREKLFF. CDR3 nucleotide sequence: TGTGCCAGCAGCTCCACCCGACAGGGAAGGGAAAAACTGTTTTTT. Supplemented by reference TRBV7-2 and TRBJ1-4, the full variable domain reads GAGVSQSPSNKVTEKGKDVELRCDPISGHTALYWYRQSLGQGLEFLIYFQGNSAPDKSGLPSDRFSAERTGGSVSTLTIQRTQQEDSAVYLCASSSTRQGREKLFFGSGTQLSVL.